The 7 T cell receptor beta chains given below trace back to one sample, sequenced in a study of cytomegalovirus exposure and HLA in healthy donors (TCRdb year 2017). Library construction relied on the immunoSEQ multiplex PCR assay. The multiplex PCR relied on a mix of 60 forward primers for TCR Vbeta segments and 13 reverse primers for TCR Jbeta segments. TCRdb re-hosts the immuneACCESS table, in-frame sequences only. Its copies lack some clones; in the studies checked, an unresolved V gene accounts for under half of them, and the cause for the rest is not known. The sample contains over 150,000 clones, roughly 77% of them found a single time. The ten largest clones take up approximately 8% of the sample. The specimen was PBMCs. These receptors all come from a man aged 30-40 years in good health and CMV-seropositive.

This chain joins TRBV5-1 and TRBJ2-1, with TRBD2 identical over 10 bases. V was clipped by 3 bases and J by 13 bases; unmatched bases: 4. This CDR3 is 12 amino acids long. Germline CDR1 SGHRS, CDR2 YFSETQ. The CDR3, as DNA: TGCGCCAGCAGCTCCGGGACTAGCGCCCAGTTCTTC. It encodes CASSSGTSAQFF.

CDR3 DNA: TGTGCCAGCAACCGGGACAGGGAGGTCCAGCCCCAGCATTTT. Amino acid sequence: CASNRDREVQPQHF. The gene calls are TRBV6-1 and TRBJ1-5; 9 nucleotides agree with TRBD1. The V gene end was trimmed by 7 bases and the J gene end by 7 bases; junction bases not matched to a gene: 8. The CDR3 spans 14 residues. Per germline, CDR1 MNHNS and CDR2 SASEGT.

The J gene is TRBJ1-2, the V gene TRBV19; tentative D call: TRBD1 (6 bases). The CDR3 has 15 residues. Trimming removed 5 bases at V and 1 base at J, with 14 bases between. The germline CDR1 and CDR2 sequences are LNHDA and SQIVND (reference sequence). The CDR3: CASSLGQRYNYGYTF. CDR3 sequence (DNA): TGTGCCAGTAGTCTGGGACAACGTTATAACTATGGCTACACCTTC.

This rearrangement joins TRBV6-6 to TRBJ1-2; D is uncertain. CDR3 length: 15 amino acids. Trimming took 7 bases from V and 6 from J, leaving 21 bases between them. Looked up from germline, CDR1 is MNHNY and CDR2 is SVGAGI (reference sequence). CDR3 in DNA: TGTGCCAGCACCTTACAGAAAACCTACAACGATGGCTACACCTTC. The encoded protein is CASTLQKTYNDGYTF.

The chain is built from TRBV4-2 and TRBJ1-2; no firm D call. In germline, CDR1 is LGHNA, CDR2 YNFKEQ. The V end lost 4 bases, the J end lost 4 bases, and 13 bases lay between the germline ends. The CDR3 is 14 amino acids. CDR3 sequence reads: CASSPRTDGYGYTF. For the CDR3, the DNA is TGTGCCAGCAGCCCAAGGACTGACGGCTATGGCTACACCTTC.

This CDR3 reads CASSPTGNLEAEQYF. The CDR3, as DNA: TGTGCCAGCAGTCCGACAGGGAACCTCGAGGCCGAGCAGTACTTC. The chain uses TRBV27 and TRBJ2-7, with 7 bases aligning to TRBD1. The CDR3 is made up of 15 amino acids. The V gene end was trimmed by 5 bases and the J gene end by 6 bases; junction bases not matched to a gene: 13. Germline V lookup: CDR1 MNHEY, CDR2 SMNVEV (reference sequence).

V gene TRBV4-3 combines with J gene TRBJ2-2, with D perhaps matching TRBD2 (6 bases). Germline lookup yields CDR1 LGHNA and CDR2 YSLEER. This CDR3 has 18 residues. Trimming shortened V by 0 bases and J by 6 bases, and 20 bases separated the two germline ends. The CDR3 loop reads CASSQDRRVGGFPGELFF. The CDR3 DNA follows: TGCGCCAGCAGCCAAGATCGAAGGGTCGGAGGGTTTCCCGGGGAGCTGTTTTTT.